A selection of T cell receptor beta chains follows, all from one sample in a study of PD-1 blockade in classical Hodgkin lymphoma. Here immunoSEQ multiplex PCR was the method, and the copy in TCRdb shows in-frame clones only, minus some. The table shows some 11,000 clones, with around four fifths occurring only once. Sequenced material: CD4+ T cells from blood, taken before the fourth cycle of nivolumab. These receptors were taken from a human donor with classical Hodgkin lymphoma. Both conserved end residues are part of each CDR3. D genes are given only for firm matches. Size values are once, few and many counts, or a class for expanded clones, and some rows have none.

>TRBV7-2|NA|TRBJ2-3|NA
TGTGCCAGCAGCTTAGAAGGGGCGAGAAATACGCAGTATTTT
CASSLEGARNTQYF
>TRBV27|few|TRBJ2-5|TRBD2
TGTGCCAGCAGTCCTAGACTAGCGGGAGTAATCAAAGAGACCCAGTACTTC
CASSPRLAGVIKETQYF
>TRBV28|once|TRBJ2-3|NA
TGTGCCAGCAGTTTATTGTCTAGCCTCGATACGCAGTATTTT
CASSLLSSLDTQYF
>TRBV5-1|NA|TRBJ2-1|NA
TGCGCCAGCAGCTCGGTGGGTACCTACAATGAGCAGTTCTTC
CASSSVGTYNEQFF
>TRBV7-9|NA|TRBJ1-2|NA
TGTGCCAGCAGCCGGCAAGGGGGCTACACCTTC
CASSRQGGYTF
>TRBV27|NA|TRBJ2-2|NA
TGTGCCAGCAGTTCCCTCCAAGAACTATGGAACACCGGGGAGCTGTTTTTT
CASSSLQELWNTGELFF
>TRBV27|few|TRBJ1-6|NA
TGTGCCAGCAGTTTACGGCAAGAGCCCAGCTCCTATAATTCACCCCTCCACTTT
CASSLRQEPSSYNSPLHF
>TRBV9|NA|TRBJ2-2|TRBD2
TGTGCCAGCAGCGTAGTACTAGCGGGAGACGGCACCGGGGAGCTGTTTTTT
CASSVVLAGDGTGELFF
>TRBV19|NA|TRBJ2-1|TRBD2
TGTGCCAGTAGTATAGTGCCTAGCGGGAACAATGAGCAGTTCTTC
CASSIVPSGNNEQFF
>TRBV6-1|NA|TRBJ1-2|NA
TGTGCCAGCAGTGAAGGCGGACCCCCGGCGGACTATGGCTACACCTTC
CASSEGGPPADYGYTF
>TRBV19|once|TRBJ2-3|NA
TGTGCCAGTAAGAGGTCGAGACAGAGCACAGATACGCAGTATTTT
CASKRSRQSTDTQYF
>TRBV27|once|TRBJ2-2|TRBD1
TGTGCCAGCCGGACAGGGACCTTGAACACCGGGGAGCTGTTTTTT
CASRTGTLNTGELFF
>TRBV19|NA|TRBJ1-6|NA
TGTGCCACCCTTGGCGGTAATTCACCCCTCCACTTT
CATLGGNSPLHF
>TRBV2|few|TRBJ2-2|TRBD1
TGTGCCAGCAGTGTACAGGGACAGGGGGCTGGTGGGGAGCTGTTTTTT
CASSVQGQGAGGELFF
>TRBV28|NA|TRBJ2-7|TRBD2
TGTGCCAGCACCCTAGCGGGAGGGTCCTACGAGCAGTACTTC
CASTLAGGSYEQYF
>TRBV13|NA|TRBJ2-7|TRBD2
TGTGCCAGCAGCTTTGGTAGCGGGGGTTACGAGCAGTACTTC
CASSFGSGGYEQYF
>TRBV6-6|NA|TRBJ2-1|NA
TGTGCCAGCAGACCCTTTCTTGGCACGACAGATGAGCAGTTCTTC
CASRPFLGTTDEQFF